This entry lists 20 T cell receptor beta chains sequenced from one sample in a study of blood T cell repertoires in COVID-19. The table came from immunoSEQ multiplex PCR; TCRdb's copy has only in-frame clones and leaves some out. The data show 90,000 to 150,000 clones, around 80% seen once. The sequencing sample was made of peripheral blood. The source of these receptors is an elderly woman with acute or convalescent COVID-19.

Written as DNA, the CDR3 is TGTGCCTGGAGGGTCGGGACAGGGGACCGGCAGTACTTC. Amino acid sequence: CAWRVGTGDRQYF. V is TRBV30 and J is TRBJ2-7, with 10 nucleotides matching TRBD1. CDR1 is GTSNPN, CDR2 SVGIG, per germline (reference sequence). This CDR3 is built from 13 residues. The trim removed 3 bases at V and 9 bases at J, leaving 8 bases unmatched.

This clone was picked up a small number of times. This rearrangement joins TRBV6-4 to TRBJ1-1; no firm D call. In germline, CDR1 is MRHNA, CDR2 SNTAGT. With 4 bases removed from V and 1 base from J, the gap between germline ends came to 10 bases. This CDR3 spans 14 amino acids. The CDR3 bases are TGTGCCAGCAGTGCCTCCCCGGGGAACACTGAAGCTTTCTTT. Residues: CASSASPGNTEAFF.

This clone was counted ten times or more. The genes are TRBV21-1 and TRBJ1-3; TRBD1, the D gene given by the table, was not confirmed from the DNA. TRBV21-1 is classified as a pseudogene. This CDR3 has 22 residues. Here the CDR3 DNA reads TGTGCCAGCAGCAAAGGGCAGGGCCAAGCAACAAGAGGGGGCTTTGGTGGAAACACCATATATTTT. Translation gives CASSKGQGQATRGGFGGNTIYF.

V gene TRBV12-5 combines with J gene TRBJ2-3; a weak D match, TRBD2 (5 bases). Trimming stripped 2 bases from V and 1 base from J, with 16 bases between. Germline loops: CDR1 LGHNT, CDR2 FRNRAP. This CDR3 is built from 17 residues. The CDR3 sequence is CASGLPRGSGRTDTQYF. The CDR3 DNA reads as TGTGCTAGTGGTTTGCCTCGGGGATCGGGTCGCACAGATACGCAGTATTTT.

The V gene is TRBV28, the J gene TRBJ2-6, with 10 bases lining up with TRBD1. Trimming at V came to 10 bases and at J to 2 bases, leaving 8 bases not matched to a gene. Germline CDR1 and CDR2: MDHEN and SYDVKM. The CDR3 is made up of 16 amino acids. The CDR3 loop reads CATRQGAAAGANVLTF. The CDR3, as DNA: TGTGCCACCCGACAGGGGGCGGCAGCTGGGGCCAACGTCCTGACTTTC.

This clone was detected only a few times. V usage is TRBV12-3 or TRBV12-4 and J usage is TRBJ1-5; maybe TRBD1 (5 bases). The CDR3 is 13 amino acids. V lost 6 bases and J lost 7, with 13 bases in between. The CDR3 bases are TGTGCCAGCAGCCCCAGGGATATCCAGCCCCAGCATTTT. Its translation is CASSPRDIQPQHF.

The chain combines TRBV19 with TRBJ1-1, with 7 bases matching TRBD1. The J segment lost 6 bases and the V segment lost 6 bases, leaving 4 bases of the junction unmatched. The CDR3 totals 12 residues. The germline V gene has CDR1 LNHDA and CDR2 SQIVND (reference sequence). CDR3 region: CASSLQGSEAFF. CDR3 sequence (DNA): TGTGCCAGTAGCTTACAGGGGTCTGAAGCTTTCTTT.

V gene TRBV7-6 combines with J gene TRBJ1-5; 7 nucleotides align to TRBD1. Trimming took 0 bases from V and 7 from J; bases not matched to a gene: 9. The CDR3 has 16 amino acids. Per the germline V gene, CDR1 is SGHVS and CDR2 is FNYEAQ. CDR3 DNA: TGTGCCAGCAGCTTAGCGCCGAGGGGGCATGGCCAGCCCCAGCATTTT. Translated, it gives CASSLAPRGHGQPQHF.

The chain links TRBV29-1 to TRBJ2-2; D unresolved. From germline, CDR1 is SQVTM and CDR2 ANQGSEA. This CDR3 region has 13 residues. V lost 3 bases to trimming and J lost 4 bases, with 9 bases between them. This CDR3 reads CSVDNQATGELFF. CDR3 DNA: TGCAGCGTTGATAACCAAGCCACCGGGGAGCTGTTTTTT.

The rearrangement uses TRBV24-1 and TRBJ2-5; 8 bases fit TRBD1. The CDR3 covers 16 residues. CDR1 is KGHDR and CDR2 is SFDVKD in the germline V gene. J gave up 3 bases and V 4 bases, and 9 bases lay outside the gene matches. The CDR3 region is CATSEAPRTGKETQYF. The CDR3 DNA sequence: TGTGCCACCAGTGAGGCCCCCCGGACAGGGAAAGAGACCCAGTACTTC.

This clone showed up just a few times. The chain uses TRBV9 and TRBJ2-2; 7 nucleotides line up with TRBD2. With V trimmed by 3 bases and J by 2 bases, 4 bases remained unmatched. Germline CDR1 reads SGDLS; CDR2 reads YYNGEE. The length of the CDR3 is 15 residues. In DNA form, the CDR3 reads TGTGCCAGCAGCGCGGCGGGAGCCAACACCGGGGAGCTGTTTTTT. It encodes CASSAAGANTGELFF. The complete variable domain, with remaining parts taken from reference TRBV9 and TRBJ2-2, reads DSGVTQTPKHLITATGQRVTLRCSPRSGDLSVYWYQQSLDQGLQFLIQYYNGEERAKGNILERFSAQQFPDLHSELNLSSLELGDSALYFCASSAAGANTGELFFGEGSRLTVL.

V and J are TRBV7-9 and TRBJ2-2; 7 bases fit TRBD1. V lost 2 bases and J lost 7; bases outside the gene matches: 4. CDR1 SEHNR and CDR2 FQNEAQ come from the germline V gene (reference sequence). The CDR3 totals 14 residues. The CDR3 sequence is CASSLLQGIGELFF. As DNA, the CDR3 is TGTGCCAGCAGCTTATTACAGGGGATCGGGGAGCTGTTTTTT. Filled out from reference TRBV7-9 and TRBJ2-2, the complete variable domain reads DTGVSQNPRHKITKRGQNVTFRCDPISEHNRLYWYRQTLGQGPEFLTYFQNEAQLEKSRLLSDRFSAERPKGSFSTLEIQRTEQGDSAMYLCASSLLQGIGELFFGEGSRLTVL.

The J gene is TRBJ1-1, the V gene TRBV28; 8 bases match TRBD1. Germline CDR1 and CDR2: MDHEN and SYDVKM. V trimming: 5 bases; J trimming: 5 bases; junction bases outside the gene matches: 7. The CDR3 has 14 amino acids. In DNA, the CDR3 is TGTGCCAGCAGTGAAAGGACAGGGCGGACTGAAGCTTTCTTT. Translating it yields CASSERTGRTEAFF. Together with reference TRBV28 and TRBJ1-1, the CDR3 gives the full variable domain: DVKVTQSSRYLVKRTGEKVFLECVQDMDHENMFWYRQDPGLGLRLIYFSYDVKMKEKGDIPEGYSVSREKKERFSLILESASTNQTSMYLCASSERTGRTEAFFGQGTRLTVV.

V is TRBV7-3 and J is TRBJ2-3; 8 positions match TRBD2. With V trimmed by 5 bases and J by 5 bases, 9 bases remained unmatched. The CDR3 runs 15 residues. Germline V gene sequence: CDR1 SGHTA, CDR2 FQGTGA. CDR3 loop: CASSPTGLARDTQYF. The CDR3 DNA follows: TGTGCCAGCAGCCCCACAGGACTAGCTAGAGATACGCAGTATTTT.

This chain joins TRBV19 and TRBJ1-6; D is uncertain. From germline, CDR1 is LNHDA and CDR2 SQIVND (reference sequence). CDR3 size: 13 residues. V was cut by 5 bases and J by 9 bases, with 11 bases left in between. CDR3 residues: CASSLREGSPLHF. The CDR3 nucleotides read TGTGCCAGTAGTTTGAGGGAAGGTTCACCCCTCCACTTT.

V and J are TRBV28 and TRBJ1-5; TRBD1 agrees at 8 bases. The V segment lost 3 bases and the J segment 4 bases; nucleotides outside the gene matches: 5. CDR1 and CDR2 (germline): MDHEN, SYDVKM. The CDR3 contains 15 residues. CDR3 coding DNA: TGTGCCAGCAGTTTCCACACAGGGGGGAATCAGCCCCAGCATTTT. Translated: CASSFHTGGNQPQHF.

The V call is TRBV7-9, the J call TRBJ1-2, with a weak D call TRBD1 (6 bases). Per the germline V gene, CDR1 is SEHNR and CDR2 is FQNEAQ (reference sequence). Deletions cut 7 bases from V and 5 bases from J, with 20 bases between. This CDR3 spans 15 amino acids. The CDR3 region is CASTGGAPDPYGYTF. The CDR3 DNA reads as TGTGCCAGCACTGGGGGCGCCCCCGACCCTTATGGCTACACCTTC.

CDR3: CASSEGTGGMYIQYF. The CDR3 nucleotides are TGTGCCAGCAGTGAAGGGACAGGGGGCATGTACATTCAGTACTTC. V usage is TRBV6-1 and J usage is TRBJ2-4; 11 bases match TRBD1. The CDR3 is 15 amino acids. Germline V CDR1 and CDR2: MNHNS, SASEGT. The V segment lost 1 base and the J segment 8 bases; nucleotides outside the gene matches: 4.

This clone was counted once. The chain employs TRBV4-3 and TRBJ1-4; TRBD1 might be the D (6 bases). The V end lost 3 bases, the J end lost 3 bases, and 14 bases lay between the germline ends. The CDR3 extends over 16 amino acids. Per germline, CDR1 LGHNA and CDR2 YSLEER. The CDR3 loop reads CASSQDPGAANEKLFF. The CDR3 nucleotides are TGCGCCAGCAGCCAGGACCCAGGGGCGGCTAATGAAAAACTGTTTTTT.

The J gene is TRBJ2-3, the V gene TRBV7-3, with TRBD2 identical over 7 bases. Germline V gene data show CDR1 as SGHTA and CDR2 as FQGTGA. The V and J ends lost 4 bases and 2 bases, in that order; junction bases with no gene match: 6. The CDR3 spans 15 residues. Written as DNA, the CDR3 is TGTGCCAGCAGCTCCCAGCGGGGCCCCACAGATACGCAGTATTTT. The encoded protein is CASSSQRGPTDTQYF.